The next 23 T cell receptor beta chains were all read from a single sample in a study of shared clonotypes between healthy human individuals. Data came from immunoSEQ multiplex PCR; TCRdb stores just in-frame clones and leaves some out. The sample records 2 million to 2.5 million clones, around 90% being singletons. The sequenced material came from naive CD4+ T cells from PBMCs. Subset here: CD45RA+ positively selected. The receptors stem from a man aged 18 to 35 in good health. Some clones in this sample may be carry-over from other donors' samples.

V is TRBV27 and J is TRBJ2-7, with 7 bases fitting TRBD1. The CDR3 spans 15 residues. The germline CDR1 and CDR2 sequences are MNHEY and SMNVEV (reference sequence). V lost 0 bases to trimming and J lost 3 bases; unmatched junction nucleotides: 5. The CDR3 spells CASSLSGTENYEQYF. Here the CDR3 DNA reads TGTGCCAGCAGTTTATCGGGGACAGAAAACTACGAGCAGTACTTC.

The chain recombines TRBV28 with TRBJ1-3; D call uncertain. Germline-derived CDR1 and CDR2 are MDHEN and SYDVKM. V lost 3 bases, J lost 4 bases, and 13 bases lay in between. This CDR3 comprises 15 residues. CDR3 nucleotide sequence: TGTGCCAGCAGTTTGGCCTCGGACTTCGGAAACACCATATATTTT. Its translation: CASSLASDFGNTIYF.

This chain connects TRBV28 to TRBJ1-3; D call uncertain. This CDR3 region has 17 residues. The germline CDR1 and CDR2 sequences are MDHEN and SYDVKM. V lost 5 bases to trimming and J lost 3 bases, with 20 bases between them. The CDR3 nucleotides are TGTGCCAGCAGTCCGCAGCGAGGGCTGCGTGATGGAAACACCATATATTTT. This codes for CASSPQRGLRDGNTIYF.

CDR3 sequence: CATSRPEGGPIEAFF. The CDR3 nucleotides are TGTGCCACCAGTAGGCCGGAAGGGGGGCCCATTGAAGCTTTCTTT. The genes are TRBV15 and TRBJ1-1, with a weak D call TRBD1 (6 bases). V lost 6 bases to trimming and J lost 7 bases, with 21 bases between them. Germline V lookup: CDR1 LNHNV, CDR2 YYDKDF (reference sequence). The CDR3 extends over 15 amino acids.

The rearrangement uses TRBV28 and TRBJ2-5; 7 nucleotides line up with TRBD1. V gave up 4 bases and J gave up 4 bases; unmatched junction bases: 12. There are 16 residues in the CDR3. From germline, CDR1 is MDHEN and CDR2 SYDVKM. CDR3 loop: CASSSPRDRRRETQYF. The CDR3 DNA sequence: TGTGCCAGCAGTTCGCCCCGGGACAGAAGGAGAGAGACCCAGTACTTC. Full variable domain (remainder filled in from reference TRBV28 and TRBJ2-5): DVKVTQSSRYLVKRTGEKVFLECVQDMDHENMFWYRQDPGLGLRLIYFSYDVKMKEKGDIPEGYSVSREKKERFSLILESASTNQTSMYLCASSSPRDRRRETQYFGPGTRLLVL.

The V gene is TRBV28, the J gene TRBJ1-2; a possible D gene is TRBD1 (6 bases). The germline gives CDR1 MDHEN, CDR2 SYDVKM. Trimming cost V 8 bases and J 4 bases, with 14 bases left between them. The CDR3 is 13 amino acids. The CDR3 here is CASARQAPYGYTF. The CDR3 DNA follows: TGTGCCAGCGCTAGACAGGCCCCCTATGGCTACACCTTC.

The V call is TRBV18, the J call TRBJ2-5, with 8 bases lining up with TRBD1. The CDR3 totals 18 residues. Trimming cost V 3 bases and J 5 bases; bases outside gene matches: 17. From germline, CDR1 is KGHSH and CDR2 LQKENI. The CDR3 spells CASSPGTGSRFWLETQYF. CDR3 DNA sequence: TGTGCCAGCTCACCCGGGACAGGTTCGAGATTTTGGCTTGAGACCCAGTACTTC.

Concerning this clone itself: The sample holds other DNA sequences that translate to the same CDR3. The rearrangement uses TRBV28 and TRBJ2-7; D assignment may be TRBD1 or TRBD2 (5 bases each). Trimming left V 5 bases short and J 0 bases short, with 5 bases between. Per germline, CDR1 MDHEN and CDR2 SYDVKM. The CDR3 contains 12 residues. The CDR3 reads CASSGGSYEQYF. CDR3 coding DNA: TGTGCCAGCAGTGGGGGCTCCTACGAGCAGTACTTC.

The chain links TRBV29-1 to TRBJ2-1; 9 bases map to TRBD1. CDR1 and CDR2 (germline): SQVTM, ANQGSEA. The CDR3 contains 14 residues. The ends lost 7 bases at V and 6 bases at J; junction bases unmatched: 10. The CDR3 bases are TGCAGCGCACCCGGGACAGGGTCCGCCAATGAGCAGTTCTTC. Protein product: CSAPGTGSANEQFF.

This sequence joins TRBV29-1 and TRBJ1-1; D perhaps matches TRBD1 (6 bases). CDR3 size: 12 residues. The V gene's germline CDR1 is SQVTM and CDR2 ANQGSEA. V was cut by 8 bases and J by 1 base, with 11 bases left in between. The CDR3 loop reads CSPQGGNTEAFF. As DNA, the CDR3 is TGCAGCCCCCAAGGGGGGAACACTGAAGCTTTCTTT.

The chain carries TRBV2 and TRBJ2-3, with a weak D call TRBD2 (5 bases). The germline gives CDR1 SNHLY, CDR2 FYNNEI. The CDR3 has 11 amino acids. The V end was cut by 5 bases, the J end by 14 bases, with 14 bases between. In nucleotides, the CDR3 is TGTGCCAGCAGTTCGGGGAGTCGTTCGTATTTT. Translated, it gives CASSSGSRSYF.

The V call is TRBV30, the J call TRBJ2-7, with TRBD2 matching 14 bases. Unmatched junction bases numbered 4, after V lost 2 bases and J lost 1 base. CDR1 GTSNPN and CDR2 SVGIG come from the germline V gene (reference sequence). There are 16 residues in the CDR3. In DNA, the CDR3 is TGTGCCTGGAGTCGACTAGCGGGAGGGTGGTCCTACGAGCAGTACTTC. Its protein product is CAWSRLAGGWSYEQYF.

The chain is built from TRBV7-6 and TRBJ1-3; D unresolved. Trimming pared 4 bases from V and 0 bases from J, leaving 16 bases between. The CDR3 covers 17 residues. CDR1 is SGHVS and CDR2 is FNYEAQ in the germline V gene. CDR3 protein: CASSSMAGSSSGNTIYF. In DNA form, the CDR3 reads TGTGCCAGCAGCTCAATGGCAGGCTCGAGCTCTGGAAACACCATATATTTT. Filled out from reference TRBV7-6 and TRBJ1-3, the complete variable domain reads GAGVSQSPRYKVTKRGQDVALRCDPISGHVSLYWYRQALGQGPEFLTYFNYEAQQDKSGLPNDRFSAERPEGSISTLTIQRTEQRDSAMYRCASSSMAGSSSGNTIYFGEGSWLTVV.

In nucleotides, the CDR3 is TGTGCCACCGGGTCCCGCGTTGGCTATGGCTACACCTTC. Its translation: CATGSRVGYGYTF. V usage is TRBV6-1 and J usage is TRBJ1-2; D remains unclear. CDR1 is MNHNS, CDR2 SASEGT, per germline. The V end lost 10 bases, the J end lost 4 bases, and 16 bases lay between the germline ends. The CDR3 spans 13 residues.

This chain joins TRBV2 and TRBJ2-7; no reliable D call. V was trimmed by 2 bases and J by 0 bases, leaving 8 bases between them. Per the germline V gene, CDR1 is SNHLY and CDR2 is FYNNEI. This CDR3 comprises 14 residues. Here the CDR3 reads CASSEFSSSYEQYF. The CDR3 DNA reads as TGTGCCAGCAGTGAATTCTCCAGCTCCTACGAGCAGTACTTC.

Details on this clone: Other nucleotide sequences from this sample produce the same CDR3. The chain uses TRBV5-1 and TRBJ2-1; D is undetermined. Trimming left V 4 bases short and J 6 bases short, with 11 bases between. This CDR3 spans 13 amino acids. From germline, CDR1 is SGHRS and CDR2 YFSETQ. The CDR3 DNA reads as TGCGCCAGCAGCCTGGCCTCTTTCAATGAGCAGTTCTTC. Its translation is CASSLASFNEQFF.

In its sample, this clone was seen once. The chain carries TRBV5-1 and TRBJ2-7; 9 bases are a match to TRBD1. This CDR3 spans 15 amino acids. Germline values: CDR1 SGHRS, CDR2 YFSETQ. The V segment lost 4 bases and the J segment 2 bases; nucleotides outside the gene matches: 7. CDR3 in DNA: TGCGCCAGCAGCCCAGACAGGGGGGCTACCTACGAGCAGTACTTC. Protein: CASSPDRGATYEQYF.

The chain recombines TRBV7-2 with TRBJ2-7, with D tentatively TRBD1 (5 bases). The ends were cut back, 3 bases at V and 1 base at J, with 10 bases in the middle. Germline V CDR1 and CDR2: SGHTA, FQGNSA. This CDR3 comprises 14 residues. The DNA of the CDR3 is TGTGCCAGCAGCTTTTCTACAGGTTCCTACGAGCAGTACTTC. Amino acids: CASSFSTGSYEQYF.

The chain recombines TRBV27 with TRBJ2-6, with D unclear. The CDR3 is 13 amino acids. Germline V lookup: CDR1 MNHEY, CDR2 SMNVEV (reference sequence). Trimming took 10 bases from V and 0 from J, leaving 7 bases between them. CDR3 region: CATSGSGANVLTF. The CDR3 DNA sequence: TGTGCCACTTCCGGCTCTGGGGCCAACGTCCTGACTTTC. The variable domain in full, completed from reference TRBV27 and TRBJ2-6, reads EAQVTQNPRYLITVTGKKLTVTCSQNMNHEYMSWYRQDPGLGLRQIYYSMNVEVTDKGDVPEGYKVSRKEKRNFPLILESPSPNQTSLYFCATSGSGANVLTFGAGSRLTVL.

The rearrangement links TRBV12-2 to TRBJ2-2; TRBD2, the D gene given by the table, was not confirmed from the DNA. TRBV12-2 is assigned pseudogene status. This CDR3 region has 19 residues. CDR3 bases: TGTGCAAGTCGCCCCCCCGCCCCGGGACTAGCGGGAGACGCCGGGGAGCTGTTTTTT. Its translation is CASRPPAPGLAGDAGELFF.

The rearrangement links TRBV21-1 to TRBJ1-5. TRBV21-1 counts as a pseudogene. This CDR3 comprises 15 residues. The CDR3 DNA reads TGTGCCAGCAGCAAACCCAGGCGGAGCAATCAGCCCCAGCATTTT. Amino acids: CASSKPRRSNQPQHF.

This sequence joins TRBV5-1 and TRBJ2-7, with unresolved D. The CDR3 loop spans 16 amino acids. The germline gives CDR1 SGHRS, CDR2 YFSETQ. The ends were cut back, 0 bases at V and 2 bases at J, with 15 bases in the middle. CDR3 sequence (DNA): TGCGCCAGCAGCTTGGCCGGTGGGGATACAACCTACGAGCAGTACTTC. The encoded protein is CASSLAGGDTTYEQYF.

The chain recombines TRBV5-1 with TRBJ2-7; perhaps TRBD1 as D (6 bases). CDR3 length: 13 amino acids. In germline, CDR1 is SGHRS, CDR2 YFSETQ. Trimming stripped 5 bases from V and 1 base from J, with 10 bases between. CDR3 nucleotide sequence: TGCGCCAGCAGGCCTACAGGGTCCTACGAGCAGTACTTC. It specifies CASRPTGSYEQYF.